This entry lists 5 T cell receptor beta chains sequenced from one sample in a study of blood T cell repertoires in COVID-19. Clones were sequenced by immunoSEQ multiplex PCR, and TCRdb holds only the in-frame ones, with some missing. Here the sample spans just over 300,000 clones, 90% being singletons. The sample comprised PBMCs or T cells enriched from blood (not recorded which). The receptor set was obtained from a woman younger than 30 with acute COVID-19.

CDR3 in amino acids: CASSPSPGQGASTDTQYF. The CDR3 coding sequence is TGTGCCAGCAGTCCCTCCCCGGGACAGGGGGCTAGCACAGATACGCAGTATTTT. This rearrangement joins TRBV28 to TRBJ2-3; 12 bases are shared with TRBD1. The CDR3 loop spans 18 amino acids. The junction had 9 bases not matched to a gene; V was cut back by 5 bases and J by 0 bases. CDR1 is MDHEN and CDR2 is SYDVKM in the germline V gene.

In nucleotides, the CDR3 is TGTGCCAGCAGCCCCGGGACAGGGGGAGAGACCCAGTACTTC. As protein: CASSPGTGGETQYF. The genes are TRBV7-9 and TRBJ2-5; 11 positions agree with TRBD1. The CDR3 extends over 14 amino acids. J gave up 4 bases and V 5 bases, and 3 bases lay outside the gene matches. Germline CDR1 is SEHNR and CDR2 is FQNEAQ (reference sequence).

This chain connects TRBV5-1 to TRBJ2-1; 9 positions agree with TRBD2. Germline V gene data show CDR1 as SGHRS and CDR2 as YFSETQ. V gave up 4 bases and J gave up 2 bases; unmatched junction bases: 13. The CDR3 is 18 amino acids. The CDR3 sequence is CASSLFPPTSGPYNEQFF. As DNA, the CDR3 is TGCGCCAGCAGCCTTTTCCCCCCCACTAGCGGGCCCTACAATGAGCAGTTCTTC. The complete variable domain, with remaining parts taken from reference TRBV5-1 and TRBJ2-1, reads KAGVTQTPRYLIKTRGQQVTLSCSPISGHRSVSWYQQTPGQGLQFLFEYFSETQRNKGNFPGRFSGRQFSNSRSEMNVSTLELGDSALYLCASSLFPPTSGPYNEQFFGPGTRLTVL.

The gene calls are TRBV10-3 and TRBJ1-1, with D hard to call. V gave up 3 bases and J gave up 6 bases, with 11 bases separating them. Germline lookup yields CDR1 ENHRY and CDR2 SYGVKD. The length of the CDR3 is 13 residues. This chain's CDR3 is CAISEWVGAEAFF. In DNA, the CDR3 is TGTGCCATCAGTGAATGGGTGGGCGCTGAAGCTTTCTTT.

The V and J genes are TRBV5-5 and TRBJ2-5; 7 bases agree with TRBD1. The CDR3 runs 13 residues. The germline V gene encodes CDR1 SGHKS and CDR2 YYEKEE (reference sequence). V lost 3 bases and J lost 4; bases outside the gene matches: 3. The CDR3 loop is CASSWQGVETQYF. CDR3 DNA sequence: TGTGCCAGCAGCTGGCAGGGGGTAGAGACCCAGTACTTC.